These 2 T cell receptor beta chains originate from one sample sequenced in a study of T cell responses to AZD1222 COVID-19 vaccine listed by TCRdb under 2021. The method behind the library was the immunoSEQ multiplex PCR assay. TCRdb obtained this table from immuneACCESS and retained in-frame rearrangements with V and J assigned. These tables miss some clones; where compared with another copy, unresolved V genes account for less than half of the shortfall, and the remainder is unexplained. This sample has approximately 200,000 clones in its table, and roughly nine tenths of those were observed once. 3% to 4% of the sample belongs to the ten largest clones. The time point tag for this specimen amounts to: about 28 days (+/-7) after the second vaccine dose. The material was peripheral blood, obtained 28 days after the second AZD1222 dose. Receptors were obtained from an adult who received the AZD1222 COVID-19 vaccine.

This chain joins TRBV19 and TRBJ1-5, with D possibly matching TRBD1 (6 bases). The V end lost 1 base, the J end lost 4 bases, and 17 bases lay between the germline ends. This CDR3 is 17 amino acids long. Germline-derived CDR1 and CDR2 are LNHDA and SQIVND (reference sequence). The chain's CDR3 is CASSIVLGRGGNQPQHF. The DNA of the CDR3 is TGTGCCAGTAGTATAGTCCTGGGAAGAGGGGGTAATCAGCCCCAGCATTTT.

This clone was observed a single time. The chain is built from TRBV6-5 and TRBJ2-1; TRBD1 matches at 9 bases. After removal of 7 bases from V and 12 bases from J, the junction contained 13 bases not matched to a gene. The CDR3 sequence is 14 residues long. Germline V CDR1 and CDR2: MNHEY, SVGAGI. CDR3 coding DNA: TGTGCCAGCATCCAAACCGGGACAGGGTCGGGGCAGTTCTTC. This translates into CASIQTGTGSGQFF.